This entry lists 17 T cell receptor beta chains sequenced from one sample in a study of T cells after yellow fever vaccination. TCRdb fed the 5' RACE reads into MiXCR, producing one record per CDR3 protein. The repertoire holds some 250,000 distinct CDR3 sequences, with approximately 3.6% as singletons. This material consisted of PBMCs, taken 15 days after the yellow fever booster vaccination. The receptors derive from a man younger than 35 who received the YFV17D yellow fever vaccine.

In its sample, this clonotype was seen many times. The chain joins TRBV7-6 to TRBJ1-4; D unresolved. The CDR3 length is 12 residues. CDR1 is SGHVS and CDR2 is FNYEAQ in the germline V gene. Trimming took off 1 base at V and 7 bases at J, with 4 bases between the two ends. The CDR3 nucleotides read TGTGCCAGCAGCTTAGAATCTGAAAAACTGTTTTTT. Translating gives CASSLESEKLFF.

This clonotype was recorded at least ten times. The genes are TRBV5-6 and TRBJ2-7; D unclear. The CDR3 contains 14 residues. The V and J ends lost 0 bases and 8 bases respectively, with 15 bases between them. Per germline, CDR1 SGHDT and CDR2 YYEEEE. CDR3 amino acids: CASSLGLGTVKQYF. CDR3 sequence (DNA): TGTGCCAGCAGCTTGGGTTTGGGAACCGTCAAGCAGTACTTC.

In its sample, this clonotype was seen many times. The CDR3 loop reads CASSFRGGSTYEQYV. CDR3 bases: TGTGCCAGCAGTTTTCGCGGGGGGTCCACCTACGAGCAGTACGTC. This chain joins TRBV12-3 or TRBV12-4 and TRBJ2-7; 8 bases match TRBD2. Trimming took 3 bases from V and 2 from J; bases not matched to a gene: 6. This CDR3 is built from 15 residues.

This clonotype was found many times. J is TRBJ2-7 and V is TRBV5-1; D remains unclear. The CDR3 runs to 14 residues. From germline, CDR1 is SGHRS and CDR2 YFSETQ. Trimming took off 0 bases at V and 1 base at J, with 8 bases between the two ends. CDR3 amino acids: CASSLAAGSYEQYF. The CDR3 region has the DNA TGCGCCAGCAGCTTGGCCGCCGGATCCTACGAGCAGTACTTC.

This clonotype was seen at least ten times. CDR3 nucleotides: TGCGCCAGCAGCGCAACAGGGCCCCATCAGCCCCAGCATTTT. Protein: CASSATGPHQPQHF. The chain is built from TRBV4-1 and TRBJ1-5; tentatively, D is TRBD1 (6 bases). Germline V gene lookup returns CDR1 MGHRA and CDR2 YSYEKL. The CDR3 has 14 residues. V was trimmed by 5 bases and J by 5 bases, leaving 13 bases between them.

The CDR3 protein is CASSQAGTGAYGELFF. In nucleotides, the CDR3 is TGTGCCAGCAGCCAAGCGGGGACGGGGGCATACGGGGAGCTGTTTTTT. The chain is built from TRBV4-2 and TRBJ2-2; D may correspond to TRBD1 or TRBD2 (6 bases each). The CDR3 spans 16 residues. The germline V gene has CDR1 LGHNA and CDR2 YNFKEQ. V gave up 1 base and J gave up 7 bases, with 16 bases separating them.

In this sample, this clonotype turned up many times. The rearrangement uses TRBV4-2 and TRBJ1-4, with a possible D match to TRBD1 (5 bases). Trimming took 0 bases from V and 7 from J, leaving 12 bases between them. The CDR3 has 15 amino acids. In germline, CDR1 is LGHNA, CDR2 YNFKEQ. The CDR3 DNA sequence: TGTGCCAGCAGCCAAGAGCTAGGGGCGAGTGAAAAACTGTTTTTT. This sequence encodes CASSQELGASEKLFF.

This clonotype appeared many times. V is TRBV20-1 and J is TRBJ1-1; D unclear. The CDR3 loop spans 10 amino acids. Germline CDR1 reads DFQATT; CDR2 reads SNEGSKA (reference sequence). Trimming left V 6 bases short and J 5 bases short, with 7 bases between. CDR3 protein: CSAVNTEAFF. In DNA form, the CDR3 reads TGCAGTGCCGTTAATACTGAAGCTTTCTTT.

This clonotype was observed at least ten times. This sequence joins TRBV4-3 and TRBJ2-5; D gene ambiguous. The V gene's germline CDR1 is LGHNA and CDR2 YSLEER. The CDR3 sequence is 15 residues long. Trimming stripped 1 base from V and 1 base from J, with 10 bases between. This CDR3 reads CASSQGAALQETQYF. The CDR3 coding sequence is TGCGCCAGCAGCCAAGGGGCTGCCCTCCAAGAGACCCAGTACTTC.

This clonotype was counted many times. In DNA, the CDR3 is TGTGCCAGCAGCACCCGGACTAGCTCCTACGAGCAGTACTTC. This encodes CASSTRTSSYEQYF. This sequence joins TRBV4-2 and TRBJ2-7; 7 nucleotides match TRBD2. This CDR3 is built from 14 residues. V dropped 5 bases and J dropped 0; count of bases not matched to a gene: 4. Germline V lookup: CDR1 LGHNA, CDR2 YNFKEQ.

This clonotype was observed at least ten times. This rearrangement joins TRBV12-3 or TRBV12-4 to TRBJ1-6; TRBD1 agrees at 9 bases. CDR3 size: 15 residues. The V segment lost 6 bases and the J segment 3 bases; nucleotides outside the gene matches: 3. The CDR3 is CASRTGGSYNSPLHF. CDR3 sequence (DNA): TGTGCCAGCAGAACAGGGGGCAGCTATAATTCACCCCTCCACTTT.

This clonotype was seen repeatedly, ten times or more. The CDR3 is CASSQEGLAAYTDTQYF. CDR3 bases: TGTGCCAGCAGCCAAGAGGGGCTAGCGGCCTACACAGATACGCAGTATTTT. The V gene is TRBV4-2, the J gene TRBJ2-3, with 7 bases matching TRBD2. The germline CDR1 and CDR2 sequences are LGHNA and YNFKEQ. With 0 bases clipped from V and 2 bases from J, the junction kept 8 bases outside the gene matches. The CDR3 sequence is 17 residues long.

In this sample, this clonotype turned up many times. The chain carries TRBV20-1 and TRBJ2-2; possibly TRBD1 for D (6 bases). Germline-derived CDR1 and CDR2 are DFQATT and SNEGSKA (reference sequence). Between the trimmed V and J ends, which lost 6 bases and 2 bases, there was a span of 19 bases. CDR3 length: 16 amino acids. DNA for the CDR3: TGCAGTGCCAGGGGACATCTCGTTCTCAACACCGGGGAGCTGTTTTTT. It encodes CSARGHLVLNTGELFF.

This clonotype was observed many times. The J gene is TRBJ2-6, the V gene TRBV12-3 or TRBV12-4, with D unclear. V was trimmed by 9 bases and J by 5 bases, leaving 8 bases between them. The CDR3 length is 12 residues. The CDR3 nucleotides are TGTGCCAGTAGGTGGCGGGCCAACGTCCTGACTTTC. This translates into CASRWRANVLTF.

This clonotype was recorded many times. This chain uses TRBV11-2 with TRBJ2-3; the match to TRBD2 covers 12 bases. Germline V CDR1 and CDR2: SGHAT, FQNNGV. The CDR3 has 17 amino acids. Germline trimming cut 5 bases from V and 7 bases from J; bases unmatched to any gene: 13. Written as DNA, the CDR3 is TGTGCCAGCAGCCCCTATCCTAGCGGGGGGGCCTTATATACGCAGTATTTT. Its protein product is CASSPYPSGGALYTQYF.

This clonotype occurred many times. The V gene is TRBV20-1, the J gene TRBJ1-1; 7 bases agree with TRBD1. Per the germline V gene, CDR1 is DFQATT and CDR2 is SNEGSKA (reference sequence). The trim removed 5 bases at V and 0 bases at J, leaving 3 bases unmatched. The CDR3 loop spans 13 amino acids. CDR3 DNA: TGCAGTGCTGGCACAGGGGTGAACACTGAAGCTTTCTTT. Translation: CSAGTGVNTEAFF.

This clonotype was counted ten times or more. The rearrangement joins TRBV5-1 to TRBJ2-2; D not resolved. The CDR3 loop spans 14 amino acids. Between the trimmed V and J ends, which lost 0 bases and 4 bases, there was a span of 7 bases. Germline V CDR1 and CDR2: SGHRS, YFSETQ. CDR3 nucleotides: TGCGCCAGCAGCTTGGTACTGACCACCGGGGAGCTGTTTTTT. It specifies CASSLVLTTGELFF.